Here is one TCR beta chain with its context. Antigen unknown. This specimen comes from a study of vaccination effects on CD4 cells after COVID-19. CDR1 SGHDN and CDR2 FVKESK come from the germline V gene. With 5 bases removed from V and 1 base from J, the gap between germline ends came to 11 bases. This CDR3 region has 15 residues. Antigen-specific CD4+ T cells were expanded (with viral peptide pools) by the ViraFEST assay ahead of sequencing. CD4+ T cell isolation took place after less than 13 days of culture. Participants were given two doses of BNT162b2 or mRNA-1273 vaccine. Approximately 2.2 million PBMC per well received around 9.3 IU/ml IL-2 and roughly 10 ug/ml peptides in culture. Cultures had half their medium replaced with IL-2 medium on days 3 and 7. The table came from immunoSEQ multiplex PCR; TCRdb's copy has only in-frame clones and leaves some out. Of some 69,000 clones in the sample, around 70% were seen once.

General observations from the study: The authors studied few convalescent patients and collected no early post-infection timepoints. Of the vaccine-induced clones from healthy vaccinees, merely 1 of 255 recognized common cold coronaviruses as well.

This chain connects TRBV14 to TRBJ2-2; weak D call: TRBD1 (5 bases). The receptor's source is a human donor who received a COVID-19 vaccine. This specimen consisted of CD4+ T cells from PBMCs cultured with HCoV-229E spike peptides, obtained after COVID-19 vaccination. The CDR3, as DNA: TGTGCCAGCAGCTGGGGCTTGCTGAACACCGGGGAGCTGTTTTTT. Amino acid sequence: CASSWGLLNTGELFF.